Listed below are T cell receptor beta chains from one sample, sequenced in a study of shared T cell receptors in the human thymus. Here immunoSEQ multiplex PCR was the method, and the copy in TCRdb shows in-frame clones only, minus some. Of 500,000 to 850,000 clones in the sample, over 75% were seen once. The data also belong to a second study, concerning human thymus T cells.

The source material was thymocytes. The source of these receptors is a boy in the first two years of life with a congenital heart defect. CDR3s include the opening cysteine and the closing phenylalanine or tryptophan. D genes are given only for firm matches. Clone size, where shown, is once, few, many, or a class for clones that have expanded.

size,J,D,V,CDR3,DNA
-,TRBJ1-2,TRBD1,TRBV28,CASSSLGTGATNYGYTF,TGTGCCAGCAGCTCCCTGGGGACAGGGGCAACAAACTATGGCTACACCTTC
-,TRBJ2-7,TRBD1,TRBV11-2,CASSLRGDRVHEQYF,TGTGCCAGCAGCTTACGGGGGGACAGGGTTCACGAGCAGTACTTC
-,TRBJ2-7,TRBD2,TRBV6-1,CASSERDRVCPLPTSGRAHEQYF,TGTGCCAGCAGCGAAAGGGACAGGGTGTGTCCCTTACCCACTAGCGGGAGGGCCCACGAGCAGTACTTC
-,TRBJ2-1,TRBD1,TRBV27,CASSPRADNRGDEQFF,TGTGCCAGCAGTCCTAGAGCAGATAACAGGGGCGATGAGCAGTTCTTC
-,TRBJ1-3,-,TRBV15,CATSIIREGSSGNTIYF,TGTGCCACCAGCATTATCAGAGAGGGTTCCTCTGGAAACACCATATATTTT
-,TRBJ2-7,TRBD1,TRBV29-1,CSVLLRIVRGQPYEQYF,TGCAGCGTTCTTCTACGAATAGTTCGGGGACAGCCATACGAGCAGTACTTC
-,TRBJ2-1,TRBD2,TRBV10-3,CAIKRGWEQFF,TGTGCCATCAAGCGGGGATGGGAGCAGTTCTTC
-,TRBJ2-7,TRBD1,TRBV28,CASSLGQGKETYEQYF,TGTGCCAGCAGTTTAGGACAGGGAAAAGAAACCTACGAGCAGTACTTC
-,TRBJ1-3,-,TRBV10-1,CASSEGRTHSGNTIYF,TGCGCCAGCAGTGAGGGAAGGACACACTCTGGAAACACCATATATTTT
-,TRBJ1-5,-,TRBV6-6,CASGYRGNQPQHF,TGTGCCAGCGGGTACAGGGGCAATCAGCCCCAGCATTTT
-,TRBJ2-7,TRBD1,TRBV7-6,CASSPSGAGGHEQYF,TGTGCCAGCAGCCCTTCGGGGGCAGGGGGCCACGAGCAGTACTTC
-,TRBJ2-4,TRBD1,TRBV10-3,CAISESPGQLAKNIQYF,TGTGCCATCAGTGAGTCTCCGGGACAGCTAGCCAAAAACATTCAGTACTTC
-,TRBJ1-4,-,TRBV27,CASSSRRGFNEKLFF,TGTGCCAGCAGCTCCCGGAGGGGATTTAATGAAAAACTGTTTTTT
-,TRBJ1-2,-,TRBV28,CASSSRGSDGYTF,TGTGCCAGCAGTTCAAGGGGCTCGGATGGCTACACCTTC
-,TRBJ2-5,-,TRBV6-5,CASSPRVLETQYF,TGTGCCAGCAGTCCCAGGGTGCTCGAGACCCAGTACTTC
-,TRBJ1-2,-,TRBV28,CASSKNSDRGGSGYTF,TGTGCCAGCAGTAAAAACTCGGACCGAGGAGGGTCTGGCTACACCTTC
-,TRBJ1-5,-,TRBV6-1,CASERGNQPQHF,TGTGCCAGCGAGCGGGGCAATCAGCCCCAGCATTTT
-,TRBJ2-7,TRBD1,TRBV5-4,CASSLKGQAYYEQYF,TGTGCCAGCAGCCTCAAAGGACAGGCCTACTACGAGCAGTACTTC
-,TRBJ2-7,TRBD1,TRBV28,CASSSPRDRAYEQYF,TGTGCCAGCAGTTCCCCCCGAGACAGGGCTTACGAGCAGTACTTC
-,TRBJ2-1,TRBD1,TRBV19,CASSIASRPGQGYNEQFF,TGTGCCAGTAGTATTGCGAGCCGGCCAGGACAGGGTTACAATGAGCAGTTCTTC
-,TRBJ2-7,TRBD2,TRBV27,CASSLRVSGRVLEQYF,TGTGCCAGCAGTTTACGAGTCAGCGGGAGGGTTCTCGAGCAGTACTTC
-,TRBJ2-1,TRBD2,TRBV2,CASGLAGYNEQFF,TGTGCCAGCGGACTAGCGGGGTACAATGAGCAGTTCTTC
few,TRBJ1-1,-,TRBV5-1,CASSFLRSYPRTEAFF,TGCGCCAGCAGCTTCTTACGGAGTTACCCTCGGACTGAAGCTTTCTTT
-,TRBJ2-5,-,TRBV11-3,CASSLGGQGQETQYF,TGTGCCAGCAGCTTAGGGGGGCAGGGCCAAGAGACCCAGTACTTC
-,TRBJ2-2,TRBD2,TRBV28,CASMTSGTSNTGELFF,TGTGCCAGCATGACTAGCGGGACGTCGAACACCGGGGAGCTGTTTTTT
few,TRBJ1-1,-,TRBV19,CASSTPKMNTEAFF,TGTGCCAGTAGTACTCCTAAAATGAACACTGAAGCTTTCTTT
few,TRBJ2-1,-,TRBV30,CAWSVGDNEQFF,TGTGCCTGGAGTGTAGGAGACAATGAGCAGTTCTTC
-,TRBJ1-4,-,TRBV5-5,CASIAGIPTNEKLFF,TGTGCCAGCATCGCAGGAATACCAACTAATGAAAAACTGTTTTTT
-,TRBJ2-7,-,TRBV6-4,CASSCVKRDTYEQYF,TGTGCCAGCAGTTGCGTCAAGCGGGACACCTACGAGCAGTACTTC
few,TRBJ2-7,TRBD2,TRBV11-2,CASSLVESSGRARIYEQYF,TGTGCCAGCAGCTTAGTCGAGTCTAGCGGGAGGGCCCGCATCTACGAGCAGTACTTC
-,TRBJ2-7,TRBD1,TRBV4-1,CASSEATGASSRSYEQYF,TGCGCCAGCAGCGAGGCGACAGGGGCGAGTTCCCGATCTTACGAGCAGTACTTC
-,TRBJ1-2,-,TRBV6-1,CASSEMGGNRGYTF,TGTGCCAGCAGTGAAATGGGGGGAAATAGGGGCTACACCTTC
-,TRBJ1-1,-,TRBV27,CASRGDGGSDTEAFF,TGTGCCAGCAGGGGGGATGGGGGCTCTGACACTGAAGCTTTCTTT
-,TRBJ2-5,-,TRBV2,CASSGGGGHSETQYF,TGTGCCAGCAGTGGGGGAGGGGGGCACAGCGAGACCCAGTACTTC
-,TRBJ2-7,-,TRBV5-1,CASSFSGLDEQYF,TGCGCCAGCAGCTTCTCCGGGTTGGACGAGCAGTACTTC
-,TRBJ1-6,-,TRBV4-3,CASSQVKESNSPLHF,TGCGCCAGCAGCCAAGTCAAGGAGTCGAATTCACCCCTCCACTTT
-,TRBJ2-2,TRBD2,TRBV4-3,CASSPSGRGGDTGELFF,TGCGCCAGCAGCCCCAGCGGACGGGGGGGTGACACCGGGGAGCTGTTTTTT
-,TRBJ2-3,-,TRBV4-3,CASSQVCSLLTSTDTQYF,TGCGCCAGCAGCCAAGTCTGTTCCTTACTTACTAGCACAGATACGCAGTATTTT
-,TRBJ2-1,-,TRBV9,CASSRLGGHEQFF,TGTGCCAGCAGCCGGCTCGGCGGCCATGAGCAGTTCTTC
once,TRBJ2-7,TRBD1,TRBV10-3,CAILRDRGYEQYF,TGTGCCATCCTCCGGGACAGGGGCTACGAGCAGTACTTC
-,TRBJ2-1,-,TRBV5-4,CASSLFGVVGTYNEQFF,TGTGCCAGCAGCTTGTTTGGAGTTGTTGGGACTTACAATGAGCAGTTCTTC
few,TRBJ1-3,-,TRBV12-5,CASGLETASGNTIYF,TGTGCTAGTGGTTTGGAGACAGCCTCAGGAAACACCATATATTTT
-,TRBJ2-1,-,TRBV5-1,CASSPSRSAYNEQFF,TGCGCCAGCAGTCCCTCTAGGTCTGCCTACAATGAGCAGTTCTTC
-,TRBJ2-1,-,TRBV4-1,CASSQDRLDAGNEQFF,TGCGCCAGCAGCCAAGACAGACTGGACGCGGGCAATGAGCAGTTCTTC
once,TRBJ2-5,TRBD1,TRBV19,CASRDRQETQYF,TGTGCCAGTAGGGACAGGCAAGAGACCCAGTACTTC
once,TRBJ2-7,TRBD2,TRBV7-9,CASSSLLAGVNEQYF,TGTGCCAGCAGCTCTCTACTAGCGGGAGTCAACGAGCAGTACTTC
-,TRBJ2-7,TRBD1,TRBV7-9,CASSSHRDRVYEQYF,TGTGCCAGCAGCTCCCACCGGGACAGGGTATACGAGCAGTACTTC
-,TRBJ2-7,TRBD1,TRBV6-5,CASSTGQTDTMEYF,TGTGCCAGCAGTACGGGACAGACCGATACGATGGAGTACTTC